One sample yielded the 9 T cell receptor beta chains listed below, sequenced in a study of blood T cell repertoires in COVID-19. Using immunoSEQ multiplex PCR, the repertoire was profiled, and TCRdb retains in-frame clones only, with some absent. This table holds 250,000 to 300,000 clones, approximately 86% found once. The sample consisted of peripheral blood. The source of these receptors is a man aged 25 to 40 with active or convalescent COVID-19.

This clone was recorded once. The chain combines TRBV14 with TRBJ1-3, with D possibly being TRBD1 (5 bases). Germline assignment: CDR1 SGHDN and CDR2 FVKESK. The V end lost 0 bases, the J end lost 0 bases, and 9 bases lay between the germline ends. CDR3 size: 16 residues. The CDR3 here is CASSQDRRASGNTIYF. The CDR3 DNA sequence: TGTGCCAGCAGCCAAGATCGCAGGGCCTCTGGAAACACCATATATTTT.

The rearrangement uses TRBV5-5 and TRBJ1-2; D is uncertain. The CDR3 is 15 amino acids. Trimming pared 3 bases from V and 7 bases from J, leaving 19 bases between. The germline gives CDR1 SGHKS, CDR2 YYEKEE (reference sequence). DNA for the CDR3: TGTGCCAGCAGCTCCGGTGGCGGGGTAGTATCTGGCTACACCTTC. Translation gives CASSSGGGVVSGYTF.

V usage is TRBV3-1 (or the pseudogene TRBV3-2) and J usage is TRBJ2-5, with 11 bases fitting TRBD2. The CDR3 runs 16 residues. CDR1 is LGHDT, CDR2 YNNKEL, per germline (reference sequence). V was clipped by 0 bases and J by 5 bases; unmatched bases: 5. The CDR3 sequence is CASSQDIAGGHETQYF. DNA of the CDR3: TGTGCCAGCAGCCAAGATATAGCGGGGGGGCACGAGACCCAGTACTTC.

This chain uses TRBV24-1 with TRBJ2-5; D possibly corresponds to TRBD1 (6 bases). Trimming took 7 bases from V and 3 from J, leaving 11 bases between them. Per the germline V gene, CDR1 is KGHDR and CDR2 is SFDVKD. There are 13 residues in the CDR3. Here the CDR3 reads CATSGHREETQYF. CDR3 nucleotide sequence: TGTGCCACCAGCGGGCACAGGGAAGAGACCCAGTACTTC.

The rearrangement uses TRBV6-6 and TRBJ1-5; maybe TRBD1 (5 bases). Deletions cut 2 bases from V and 4 bases from J, with 9 bases between. The CDR3 consists of 14 residues. Germline CDR1 MNHNY, CDR2 SVGAGI (reference sequence). The CDR3 spells CASSYPGVNQPQHF. As DNA, the CDR3 is TGTGCCAGCAGTTACCCGGGGGTGAATCAGCCCCAGCATTTT.

This sequence joins TRBV2 and TRBJ1-3; 10 bases match TRBD1. The V and J ends lost 6 bases and 4 bases, in that order; junction bases with no gene match: 6. Germline V gene lookup returns CDR1 SNHLY and CDR2 FYNNEI. This CDR3 is built from 15 residues. The CDR3 DNA reads as TGTGCCAGCAGCAGACAGGGGGCAAACGGAAACACCATATATTTT. It codes for CASSRQGANGNTIYF.

V is TRBV25-1 and J is TRBJ1-2, with 8 bases that match TRBD1. V was pared by 4 bases and J by 7 bases, with 5 bases of the junction left unmatched. This CDR3 is 13 amino acids long. Germline lookup yields CDR1 MGHDK and CDR2 SYGVNS. DNA for the CDR3: TGTGCCAGCAGTGCAAGGACAGGGAGTGGCTACACCTTC. Its protein is CASSARTGSGYTF.

The chain has TRBV13 and TRBJ1-4, with D tentatively TRBD1 (6 bases). The CDR3 is 16 residues long. Germline V lookup: CDR1 PRHDT, CDR2 FYEKMQ (reference sequence). V lost 7 bases and J 4 bases, leaving 19 bases between the germline ends. CDR3: CASTRDFGGGNEKLFF. CDR3 in DNA: TGTGCCAGCACCAGAGATTTTGGGGGCGGTAATGAAAAACTGTTTTTT.

The J gene is TRBJ2-7, the V gene TRBV7-2; D is perhaps TRBD2 (6 bases). This CDR3 spans 14 amino acids. V lost 5 bases and J 0 bases, leaving 11 bases between the germline ends. Per the germline V gene, CDR1 is SGHTA and CDR2 is FQGNSA. Here the CDR3 reads CASSMGLSSYEQYF. CDR3 in DNA: TGTGCCAGCAGCATGGGACTTAGCTCCTACGAGCAGTACTTC.